This TCR beta chain was captured in a study of glioma-infiltrating T cells after dendritic cell vaccination. Trimming removed 1 base from V and 6 bases from J; junction bases left unmatched: 4. CDR1 is GTSNPN, CDR2 SVGIG, per germline (reference sequence). The CDR3 is 13 amino acids. Primers: 60 V beta forward and 13 J beta reverse. TCRdb's copy holds only in-frame clones and misses some; the assay was immunoSEQ multiplex PCR. The table has more than 95,000 clones, roughly 76% seen once; the top ten hold 12%. The chain uses TRBV30 and TRBJ1-1, with 8 bases fitting TRBD1. Specimen: blood, collected before dendritic cell vaccination. The source of this sequence is a human donor with glioblastoma. The CDR3 protein is CAWSDHRGSEAFF. The CDR3 DNA reads TGTGCCTGGAGTGACCACAGGGGGTCTGAAGCTTTCTTT. The full variable domain, with the rest looked up from reference TRBV30 and TRBJ1-1, is SQTIHQWPATLVQPVGSPLSLECTVEGTSNPNLYWYRQAAGRGLQLLFYSVGIGQISSEVPQNLSASRPQDRQFILSSKKLLLSDSGFYLCAWSDHRGSEAFFGQGTRLTVV.